The sequence of this T cell receptor (beta chain) was determined in a study of radiation and T cells in renal cell carcinoma. Study-level points and caveats: From baseline, blood top tumor clonotypes peaked at 2 weeks post-radiation.

Germline V gene data show CDR1 as SNHLY and CDR2 as FYNNEI. This CDR3 has 15 amino acids. The germline V and J ends were trimmed by 4 bases and 1 base, with 10 bases remaining between them. The protocol was immunoSEQ multiplex PCR, while the TCRdb copy is restricted to in-frame clones and leaves out a portion. The sample consists of approximately 70,000 clones, over 60% of them appearing once. On this clone itself: What it binds is not known.

Time point in this sample: blood 4 weeks post-SBRT, at nephrectomy. As to treatment: 15 Gy SBRT to primary tumor, nephrectomy 4 weeks later. Nephrectomy followed 15 Gy stereotactic body radiation by 4 weeks. Blood was sampled at baseline, 2 weeks and 4 weeks after SBRT. The V call is TRBV2, the J call TRBJ2-2; TRBD2 is a possible D gene (6 bases). The clonotype was recovered from a man between 60 and 70 years old with renal cell carcinoma. The sample consisted of blood, taken from a patient whose treatment included radiotherapy and nephrectomy. CDR3 nucleotides: TGTGCCAGCAGTGTTCTAGCGAAGAACACCGGGGAGCTGTTTTTT. It encodes CASSVLAKNTGELFF.